The 24 T cell receptor beta chains presented below share a single source sample, sequenced in a study of T-cell reconstitution after alpha-beta-depleted transplantation in children. Unique molecular identifiers tagged the TCRbeta library. TCRdb re-called the PCR reads through MiXCR, storing one row per CDR3 protein. The profile shows nearly 550,000 distinct CDR3 sequences, approximately 20% of them singletons. The material was PBMCs from the stem cell graft donor, obtained from the stem cell graft. The receptors were sampled from a human donor who donated a stem cell graft to a child with acute lymphoblastic leukemia.

The gene calls are TRBV27 and TRBJ2-5; the D gene could be TRBD1 or TRBD2 (6 bases each). CDR3 length: 14 amino acids. The ends were cut back, 6 bases at V and 0 bases at J, with 11 bases in the middle. Germline values: CDR1 MNHEY, CDR2 SMNVEV (reference sequence). The CDR3 DNA follows: TGTGCCAGCAGCCAAGGGGGGTACCAAGAGACCCAGTACTTC. Encoded protein: CASSQGGYQETQYF.

This clonotype came up a few times. The chain recombines TRBV18 with TRBJ2-3; tentatively, D is TRBD1 (6 bases). The germline V gene encodes CDR1 KGHSH and CDR2 LQKENI. V dropped 4 bases and J dropped 2 bases, with 13 bases sitting between them. The CDR3 covers 15 residues. The CDR3 bases are TGTGCCAGCTCACTGCTCGGACAGCACACAGATACGCAGTATTTT. It specifies CASSLLGQHTDTQYF.

The chain employs TRBV24-1 and TRBJ2-5, with D possibly being TRBD2 (6 bases). Trimming left V 0 bases short and J 4 bases short, with 8 bases between. This CDR3 is 14 amino acids long. Germline-derived CDR1 and CDR2 are KGHDR and SFDVKD. CDR3 nucleotide sequence: TGTGCCACCAGTGATTTGAAGGAGGGAGAGACCCAGTACTTC. Protein sequence: CATSDLKEGETQYF.

This clonotype was observed a few times. One end of the junction fails to match germline, which may point to a read error. This chain uses TRBV5-5 with TRBJ1-1; no clear D gene. The CDR3 runs 12 residues. Looked up from germline, CDR1 is SGHKS and CDR2 is YYEKEE (reference sequence). In DNA form, the CDR3 reads TGTGCCAGCAGGTTGGACCTCCGGAAGATGAGCTTT. This translates into CASRLDLRKMSF.

The chain is built from TRBV29-1 and TRBJ1-1; 8 bases map to TRBD1. The CDR3 is 15 residues long. Germline V lookup: CDR1 SQVTM, CDR2 ANQGSEA. The CDR3 protein is CGAGGGQGLNTEAFF. In DNA, the CDR3 is TGCGGAGCCGGGGGCGGACAGGGACTGAACACTGAAGCTTTCTTT.

This clonotype was detected only a few times. The CDR3 reads CASSFGRPGTSEFGGELFF. The CDR3 nucleotides read TGTGCCAGCAGCTTCGGACGGCCGGGGACTAGCGAGTTCGGCGGGGAGCTGTTTTTT. The chain employs TRBV11-2 and TRBJ2-2, with TRBD2 matching over 10 bases. Germline values: CDR1 SGHAT, CDR2 FQNNGV. Trimming took 3 bases from V and 7 from J; bases not matched to a gene: 17. The CDR3 has 19 residues.

J is TRBJ1-1 and V is TRBV12-3 or TRBV12-4; D might be TRBD1 (6 bases). The ends were cut back, 3 bases at V and 0 bases at J, with 11 bases in the middle. The length of the CDR3 is 15 residues. The CDR3 loop reads CASSFRGALNTEAFF. CDR3 DNA: TGTGCCAGCAGTTTCCGGGGGGCGTTGAACACTGAAGCTTTCTTT.

J is TRBJ1-5 and V is TRBV10-2, with 7 nucleotides matching TRBD1. Looked up from germline, CDR1 is WSHSY and CDR2 is SAAADI. This CDR3 spans 15 amino acids. V lost 3 bases to trimming and J lost 2 bases; unmatched junction nucleotides: 4. The CDR3 sequence: CASSERGLGNQPQHF. The CDR3 DNA reads as TGCGCCAGCAGTGAAAGGGGGCTAGGCAATCAGCCCCAGCATTTT.

This clonotype was seen more than once but under ten times. This chain links TRBV5-1 with TRBJ2-7; TRBD1 matches at 10 bases. Germline values: CDR1 SGHRS, CDR2 YFSETQ. Germline trimming cut 4 bases from V and 3 bases from J; bases unmatched to any gene: 7. This CDR3 comprises 15 residues. The DNA of the CDR3 is TGCGCCAGCAGCACGTGGACAGGGGGAGGCTACGAGCAGTACTTC. It specifies CASSTWTGGGYEQYF.

This clonotype came up a few times. The chain uses TRBV13 and TRBJ2-5; D is perhaps TRBD1 (5 bases). CDR1 PRHDT and CDR2 FYEKMQ come from the germline V gene (reference sequence). This CDR3 contains 13 residues. V lost 4 bases to trimming and J lost 6 bases, with 12 bases between them. The DNA of the CDR3 is TGTGCCAGCAGCTCCCAGGGCCCCCAGACCCAGTACTTC. It specifies CASSSQGPQTQYF.

A few counts support this clonotype. This chain connects TRBV5-1 to TRBJ2-1, with D tentatively TRBD2 (5 bases). V lost 3 bases and J lost 5, with 12 bases in between. This CDR3 is 14 amino acids long. CDR1 is SGHRS, CDR2 YFSETQ, per germline. CDR3 sequence reads: CASSSASTDNEQFF. Written as DNA, the CDR3 is TGCGCCAGCAGCTCGGCTAGCACCGACAATGAGCAGTTCTTC.

The chain carries TRBV10-1 and TRBJ2-3; possible D gene TRBD1, 5 bases. V lost 2 bases and J lost 8, with 14 bases in between. The CDR3 runs to 14 residues. Germline CDR1 is WNHNN and CDR2 is SYGVQD (reference sequence). CDR3 bases: TGCGCCAGCAGTGAGAGGGGCCGGCGAGGTACGCAGTATTTT. Translating it yields CASSERGRRGTQYF.

This clonotype appeared a few times. J is TRBJ2-5 and V is TRBV20-1; 12 nucleotides line up with TRBD2. The CDR3 spans 14 residues. CDR1 DFQATT and CDR2 SNEGSKA come from the germline V gene (reference sequence). The trim removed 5 bases at V and 2 bases at J, leaving 3 bases unmatched. The CDR3 DNA follows: TGCAGTGCTCCGACTAGCGGGGGTCAAGAGACCCAGTACTTC. Its protein product is CSAPTSGGQETQYF.

In its sample, this clonotype was seen a few times. The chain couples TRBV20-1 to TRBJ2-1; the D gene is possibly TRBD2 (7 bases). Germline V gene lookup returns CDR1 DFQATT and CDR2 SNEGSKA (reference sequence). The V and J ends lost 6 bases and 12 bases respectively, with 21 bases between them. The CDR3 has 13 residues. The CDR3 region has the DNA TGCAGTGCAGGGGGGTACCGGGAGCGGGGGCAGTTCTTC. It is translated as CSAGGYRERGQFF.

Here the CDR3 reads CASSGERAGGTNTGELFF. CDR3 coding DNA: TGTGCCAGCAGCGGTGAGAGGGCGGGAGGGACGAACACCGGGGAGCTGTTTTTT. The V gene is TRBV5-6, the J gene TRBJ2-2; 9 bases agree with TRBD2. The junction had 10 bases not matched to a gene; V was cut back by 4 bases and J by 0 bases. This CDR3 comprises 18 residues. CDR1 and CDR2 from the germline V gene are SGHDT and YYEEEE.

This chain links TRBV18 with TRBJ1-1; a weak D match, TRBD1 (5 bases). The germline CDR1 and CDR2 sequences are KGHSH and LQKENI. V lost 3 bases and J 8 bases, leaving 16 bases between the germline ends. The CDR3 extends over 14 amino acids. The CDR3 DNA sequence: TGTGCCAGCTCACCTCCACCAGGGCGCCCGGAAGCTTTCTTT. It translates to CASSPPPGRPEAFF.

The chain carries TRBV9 and TRBJ2-3, with D unclear. The CDR3 has 14 amino acids. Looked up from germline, CDR1 is SGDLS and CDR2 is YYNGEE. V was trimmed by 0 bases and J by 6 bases, leaving 11 bases between them. The CDR3 region has the DNA TGTGCCAGCAGCGTAGAGATAACGGCCGATACGCAGTATTTT. Protein sequence: CASSVEITADTQYF.

This clonotype was detected only a few times. The chain carries TRBV3-1 and TRBJ2-5; D perhaps matches TRBD2 (6 bases). The CDR3 loop spans 14 amino acids. With 4 bases removed from V and 5 bases from J, the gap between germline ends came to 14 bases. Per germline, CDR1 LGHDT and CDR2 YNNKEL (reference sequence). The DNA of the CDR3 is TGTGCCAGCAGCCTAGCGGTCCGAGCGGAGACCCAGTACTTC. Translated, it gives CASSLAVRAETQYF.

The rearrangement links TRBV18 to TRBJ2-2, with a weak D call TRBD2 (6 bases). CDR1 is KGHSH and CDR2 is LQKENI in the germline V gene. With 0 bases removed from V and 6 bases from J, the gap between germline ends came to 14 bases. The CDR3 is 16 residues long. This chain's CDR3 is CASSPPSGRFAGELFF. As DNA, the CDR3 is TGTGCCAGCTCACCACCTTCCGGGAGATTCGCCGGGGAGCTGTTTTTT.

The rearrangement uses TRBV9 and TRBJ2-1, with 15 nucleotides matching TRBD2. This CDR3 comprises 19 residues. CDR1 is SGDLS and CDR2 is YYNGEE in the germline V gene. V lost 4 bases and J lost 4; bases outside the gene matches: 12. CDR3 sequence (DNA): TGTGCCAGCAGCCCCGGAGGACTAGCGGGAGGGAGGGCTTACAATGAGCAGTTCTTC. Amino acid sequence: CASSPGGLAGGRAYNEQFF.

The chain uses TRBV29-1 and TRBJ1-2; 8 positions match TRBD1. V lost 3 bases and J lost 3; bases outside the gene matches: 3. Germline CDR1 is SQVTM and CDR2 is ANQGSEA. The CDR3 length is 13 residues. CDR3 nucleotides: TGCAGCGTTGATGACAGGGGAGACTATGGCTACACCTTC. As protein: CSVDDRGDYGYTF.

V and J are TRBV6-1 and TRBJ1-1; TRBD1 matches at 9 bases. CDR3 length: 16 amino acids. Germline lookup yields CDR1 MNHNS and CDR2 SASEGT. Trimming at V came to 5 bases and at J to 3 bases, leaving 10 bases not matched to a gene. CDR3 sequence: CASSPGQGRLYTEAFF. The CDR3 DNA follows: TGTGCCAGCAGTCCCGGACAGGGGCGGTTATACACTGAAGCTTTCTTT.

The chain combines TRBV5-1 with TRBJ2-5; TRBD1 or TRBD2 may be the D gene (5 bases each). Germline CDR1 and CDR2: SGHRS and YFSETQ. The V end lost 0 bases, the J end lost 2 bases, and 14 bases lay between the germline ends. CDR3 size: 16 residues. The CDR3: CASSLEFVGVQETQYF. In DNA, the CDR3 is TGCGCCAGCAGCTTGGAGTTCGTGGGGGTGCAAGAGACCCAGTACTTC.

The chain has TRBV18 and TRBJ1-5; maybe TRBD1 (5 bases). Looked up from germline, CDR1 is KGHSH and CDR2 is LQKENI. CDR3 size: 16 residues. Between the trimmed V and J ends, which lost 3 bases and 1 base, there was a span of 13 bases. The CDR3 region is CASSPPDRLSNQPQHF. CDR3 nucleotides: TGTGCCAGCTCACCCCCAGACAGATTGAGCAATCAGCCCCAGCATTTT.